The clone carrying this TCR beta chain was counted between two and nine times. This sample stems from a study of T cells in Graves' hyperthyroidism and ophthalmopathy. The wider study: At the time of initial diagnosis and before any treatment, peripheral blood was collected.

This CDR3 has 13 residues. V was shortened by 0 bases and J by 4 bases, with 9 bases between the two germline ends. Germline V gene data show CDR1 as DFQATT and CDR2 as SNEGSKA (reference sequence). Exclusion criteria comprised uncontrolled infection, other autoimmune disease, pregnancy or lactation. TCR beta CDR3 region amplification was performed from RNA transcripts. HTBI primers were used for first-round RT-PCR of the TCR CDR3. TCRdb ran MiXCR on the multiplex PCR reads and lists one entry per CDR3 protein. Counted here are under 650,000 distinct CDR3 sequences, 16% occurring once; the ten biggest clones make up 3.8%.

The J gene is TRBJ2-5, the V gene TRBV20-1; D unclear. This TCR derives from a young woman with Graves' hyperthyroidism. Sequencing was done on a sample of blood. The DNA for the CDR3 is TGCAGTGCTAGAGATCTGAACCTAGAGACCCAGTACTTC. Its translation is CSARDLNLETQYF.